A single sample is the source of the 29 T cell receptor beta chains below, sequenced in a study of cytomegalovirus exposure and HLA in healthy donors. The primer mix had 60 Vbeta and 13 Jbeta primers. Method: immunoSEQ multiplex PCR; TCRdb's copy keeps in-frame clones and lacks some. The sample shows about 110,000 clones, approximately 84% of them seen only once. The sequencing input was PBMCs. Every receptor here comes from a man aged 35-49 years in good health and CMV-seronegative.

This chain uses TRBV29-1 with TRBJ1-5, with 8 bases aligning to TRBD1. V lost 6 bases to trimming and J lost 7 bases; unmatched junction nucleotides: 5. Germline CDR1 and CDR2: SQVTM and ANQGSEA. CDR3 length: 12 residues. CDR3 sequence: CSVGQGNQPQHF. The CDR3 DNA follows: TGCAGCGTCGGACAGGGAAACCAGCCCCAGCATTTT. The variable domain in full, with the rest retrieved from reference TRBV29-1 and TRBJ1-5, is SAVISQKPSRDICQRGTSLTIQCQVDSQVTMMFWYRQQPGQSLTLIATANQGSEATYESGFVIDKFPISRPNLTFSTLTVSNMSPEDSSIYLCSVGQGNQPQHFGDGTRLSIL.

This chain links TRBV19 with TRBJ1-5, with 7 bases that match TRBD1. The CDR3 runs to 14 residues. The ends lost 7 bases at V and 4 bases at J; junction bases unmatched: 7. The germline V gene encodes CDR1 LNHDA and CDR2 SQIVND (reference sequence). The CDR3 DNA reads TGTGCCAGTACCCTCCGGGACAGAAATCAGCCCCAGCATTTT. As protein: CASTLRDRNQPQHF.

This chain's CDR3 is CASSPPGVGNYGYTF. CDR3 sequence (DNA): TGTGCCAGCAGCCCCCCGGGGGTGGGGAACTATGGCTACACCTTC. This sequence joins TRBV6-5 and TRBJ1-2; TRBD1 might be the D (5 bases). This CDR3 has 15 amino acids. V gave up 6 bases and J gave up 2 bases, with 16 bases separating them. CDR1 is MNHEY, CDR2 SVGAGI, per germline.

The chain employs TRBV5-6 and TRBJ1-1, with TRBD1 identical over 8 bases. CDR1 is SGHDT, CDR2 YYEEEE, per germline. V shed 4 bases, J shed 1 base, and the junction held 6 bases outside the gene matches. This CDR3 has 15 amino acids. This CDR3 reads CASSVSGTGNTEAFF. The CDR3 DNA reads as TGTGCCAGCAGCGTATCCGGGACAGGGAACACTGAAGCTTTCTTT.

The chain employs TRBV5-1 and TRBJ2-2, with 7 bases lining up with TRBD1. The CDR3 contains 15 residues. J was trimmed by 8 bases and V by 0 bases; bases with no gene match: 7. Germline V gives CDR1 SGHRS, CDR2 YFSETQ. CDR3 protein: CASSLGPQGTGELFF. The DNA for the CDR3 is TGCGCCAGCAGCTTGGGACCACAGGGGACGGGGGAGCTGTTTTTT.

The chain is built from TRBV27 and TRBJ2-3; D may be TRBD2 (6 bases). V was clipped by 3 bases and J by 2 bases, with 9 bases between them. The length of the CDR3 is 14 residues. The germline V gene has CDR1 MNHEY and CDR2 SMNVEV (reference sequence). The CDR3: CASSFLASTDTQYF. The CDR3 DNA reads as TGTGCCAGCAGTTTCCTAGCGTCCACAGATACGCAGTATTTT.

The chain has TRBV7-2 and TRBJ2-5; 8 bases are shared with TRBD1. Looked up from germline, CDR1 is SGHTA and CDR2 is FQGNSA. This CDR3 contains 14 residues. With V trimmed by 5 bases and J by 3 bases, 5 bases remained unmatched. For the CDR3, the DNA is TGTGCCAGCAGCCTTGGGACAGGAAAAGAGACCCAGTACTTC. Its protein product is CASSLGTGKETQYF.

The genes are TRBV28 and TRBJ2-2; unclear D gene. V was cut by 5 bases and J by 7 bases, with 5 bases left in between. This CDR3 is 11 amino acids long. Germline CDR1 reads MDHEN; CDR2 reads SYDVKM. In DNA form, the CDR3 reads TGTGCCAGCAGTCCCTTCGGGGAGCTGTTTTTT. Amino acids: CASSPFGELFF.

The chain links TRBV5-6 to TRBJ1-2; TRBD1 is a possible D gene (5 bases). Trimming took off 0 bases at V and 3 bases at J, with 18 bases between the two ends. The CDR3 covers 17 residues. The germline CDR1 and CDR2 sequences are SGHDT and YYEEEE. The CDR3 DNA follows: TGTGCCAGCAGCTTGGCCACTTCCAGGGCGAACTACTATGGCTACACCTTC. Its translation is CASSLATSRANYYGYTF.

The genes are TRBV7-9 and TRBJ1-1, with TRBD1 matching 10 bases. Germline V gives CDR1 SEHNR, CDR2 FQNEAQ (reference sequence). V trimming: 5 bases; J trimming: 3 bases; junction bases outside the gene matches: 6. This CDR3 is 15 amino acids long. CDR3 residues: CASSTRDRGYTEAFF. CDR3 DNA: TGTGCCAGCAGCACAAGGGACAGGGGCTACACTGAAGCTTTCTTT.

The chain uses TRBV9 and TRBJ2-5, with TRBD2 matching over 7 bases. V shed 3 bases, J shed 5 bases, and the junction held 7 bases outside the gene matches. The germline V gene encodes CDR1 SGDLS and CDR2 YYNGEE. The CDR3 contains 14 residues. The CDR3: CASSGGGIVETQYF. Written as DNA, the CDR3 is TGTGCCAGCAGCGGGGGGGGGATTGTGGAGACCCAGTACTTC.

V is TRBV7-3 and J is TRBJ2-7; 7 nucleotides line up with TRBD2. From germline, CDR1 is SGHTA and CDR2 FQGTGA. V lost 2 bases to trimming and J lost 2 bases; unmatched junction nucleotides: 6. This CDR3 comprises 15 residues. The CDR3 is CASSLGPAGPYEQYF. The CDR3 bases are TGTGCCAGCAGCTTAGGCCCAGCGGGGCCCTACGAGCAGTACTTC.

This clone is a singleton in its sample. The rearrangement uses TRBV4-2 and TRBJ1-1, with a possible D match to TRBD1 (5 bases). Germline-derived CDR1 and CDR2 are LGHNA and YNFKEQ. The V gene lost 0 bases and the J gene lost 4 bases, with 15 bases spanning the gap. The CDR3 has 16 residues. The CDR3 coding sequence is TGTGCCAGCAGCCAAGATCGGACACGGGCACCCACTGAAGCTTTCTTT. It translates to CASSQDRTRAPTEAFF.

Remarks on this clone: The same CDR3 arises from other DNA sequences in this sample as well. CDR3 in DNA: TGTGCCAGCAGGGGAGATTTCACAGATACGCAGTATTTT. Protein sequence: CASRGDFTDTQYF. The gene calls are TRBV6-5 and TRBJ2-3; TRBD2 might be the D (5 bases). V dropped 6 bases and J dropped 2 bases, with 9 bases sitting between them. From germline, CDR1 is MNHEY and CDR2 SVGAGI. This CDR3 is built from 13 residues.

CDR3: CASSLGVGRGEQYF. As DNA, the CDR3 is TGTGCCAGCAGTTTAGGTGTAGGGAGGGGCGAGCAGTACTTC. The chain has TRBV27 and TRBJ2-7; 7 positions agree with TRBD2. Germline trimming cut 2 bases from V and 6 bases from J; bases unmatched to any gene: 7. The germline gives CDR1 MNHEY, CDR2 SMNVEV (reference sequence). CDR3 length: 14 amino acids.

A single count supports this clone. The V call is TRBV28, the J call TRBJ1-5; 7 positions match TRBD1. Germline CDR1 reads MDHEN; CDR2 reads SYDVKM. There are 12 residues in the CDR3. V shed 6 bases and J 5 bases; nucleotides not matched to a gene: 1. CDR3 DNA sequence: TGTGCCAGCAGCACAGGGGATCAGCCCCAGCATTTT. This translates into CASSTGDQPQHF.

A single count supports this clone. The chain carries TRBV25-1 and TRBJ1-1; D might be TRBD1 (5 bases). CDR1 is MGHDK, CDR2 SYGVNS, per germline. This CDR3 region has 13 residues. Trimming removed 5 bases at V and 2 bases at J, with 9 bases between. In DNA form, the CDR3 reads TGTGCCAGCAGTCGACAGACTAACACTGAAGCTTTCTTT. Translated: CASSRQTNTEAFF.

The chain recombines TRBV5-6 with TRBJ1-3; D is unclear. The CDR3 loop spans 14 amino acids. V was cut by 5 bases and J by 0 bases, with 9 bases left in between. Germline assignment: CDR1 SGHDT and CDR2 YYEEEE. The CDR3 reads CASREGPSGNTIYF. As DNA, the CDR3 is TGTGCCAGCAGGGAGGGTCCCTCTGGAAACACCATATATTTT.

This clone was detected only a few times. Other DNA sequences within the sample encode an identical CDR3. V gene TRBV6-4 combines with J gene TRBJ1-1; TRBD1 agrees at 7 bases. The germline V gene encodes CDR1 MRHNA and CDR2 SNTAGT. V was pared by 0 bases and J by 5 bases, with 3 bases of the junction left unmatched. CDR3 size: 14 residues. CDR3 in amino acids: CASSDSIRGTEAFF. The CDR3 bases are TGTGCCAGCAGTGACTCGATCAGGGGGACTGAAGCTTTCTTT.

The chain couples TRBV7-8 to TRBJ2-1; maybe TRBD1 (6 bases). Germline CDR1 SGHVS, CDR2 FQNEAQ. Trimming left V 6 bases short and J 2 bases short, with 14 bases between. This CDR3 has 15 amino acids. The CDR3 reads CASSYDRFPYNEQFF. The CDR3 DNA sequence: TGTGCCAGCAGTTACGACAGGTTCCCCTACAATGAGCAGTTCTTC.

The gene calls are TRBV7-3 and TRBJ2-7, with D perhaps matching TRBD2 (7 bases). Germline V CDR1 and CDR2: SGHTA, FQGTGA. Deletions cut 3 bases from V and 0 bases from J, with 12 bases between. The CDR3 extends over 15 amino acids. CDR3 protein: CASSLGGGTSYEQYF. The CDR3 DNA reads as TGTGCCAGCAGCTTGGGAGGGGGTACCTCCTACGAGCAGTACTTC.

This clone came up once. The genes are TRBV7-8 and TRBJ2-2; 7 nucleotides agree with TRBD1. The CDR3 runs to 16 residues. The ends lost 3 bases at V and 4 bases at J; junction bases unmatched: 8. CDR1 and CDR2 (germline): SGHVS, FQNEAQ. This CDR3 is CASSFPGQTSTGELFF. CDR3 bases: TGTGCCAGCAGCTTCCCGGGACAGACTTCCACCGGGGAGCTGTTTTTT.

V gene TRBV28 combines with J gene TRBJ1-2; 7 bases align to TRBD1. Trimming took 7 bases from V and 0 from J; bases not matched to a gene: 5. The germline gives CDR1 MDHEN, CDR2 SYDVKM. The CDR3 is made up of 14 amino acids. CDR3 loop: CASTGDSSNYGYTF. Here the CDR3 DNA reads TGTGCCAGCACCGGGGACAGTTCTAACTATGGCTACACCTTC.

This chain connects TRBV14 to TRBJ1-2; the match to TRBD1 covers 7 bases. The CDR3 is 19 residues long. The V gene's germline CDR1 is SGHDN and CDR2 FVKESK. The ends lost 3 bases at V and 3 bases at J; junction bases unmatched: 19. The CDR3 coding sequence is TGTGCCAGCAGCCAGACCGCCGGGACAGATCGACCTTTGTACTATGGCTACACCTTC. This codes for CASSQTAGTDRPLYYGYTF.

The V call is TRBV15, the J call TRBJ2-7, with D possibly TRBD2 on 5 matching bases. V shed 5 bases and J shed 0 bases, with 14 bases lying between them. The CDR3 runs to 15 residues. In germline, CDR1 is LNHNV, CDR2 YYDKDF (reference sequence). CDR3 in DNA: TGTGCCACCAGCGGACTTGACACAAGCTCCTACGAGCAGTACTTC. Its protein is CATSGLDTSSYEQYF.

The chain carries TRBV9 and TRBJ1-1, with TRBD1 matching over 12 bases. V gave up 3 bases and J gave up 9 bases; unmatched junction bases: 6. This CDR3 has 14 amino acids. From germline, CDR1 is SGDLS and CDR2 YYNGEE. For the CDR3, the DNA is TGTGCCAGCAGCGCCAGCGGGACAGGGGGCAAAGCTTTCTTT. Translation gives CASSASGTGGKAFF.

The rearrangement links TRBV30 to TRBJ1-5; D not resolved. This CDR3 spans 13 amino acids. CDR1 is GTSNPN, CDR2 SVGIG, per germline (reference sequence). V gave up 5 bases and J gave up 7 bases, with 15 bases separating them. In DNA form, the CDR3 reads TGTGCCTGGTCGGCGGGTCTGGCACAGCCCCAGCATTTT. Translated: CAWSAGLAQPQHF.

In this sample, this clone turned up a few times. J is TRBJ2-1 and V is TRBV6-1; D not resolved. Germline V lookup: CDR1 MNHNS, CDR2 SASEGT. CDR3 length: 11 amino acids. Deletions cut 2 bases from V and 10 bases from J, with 6 bases between. CDR3 DNA sequence: TGTGCCAGCAGTGAATTGGGCGAGCAGTTCTTC. Protein product: CASSELGEQFF.

The genes are TRBV6-1 and TRBJ1-1; D might be TRBD1 (5 bases). The CDR3 totals 15 residues. V was clipped by 2 bases and J by 2 bases, with 12 bases between them. The germline CDR1 and CDR2 sequences are MNHNS and SASEGT. CDR3 coding DNA: TGTGCCAGCAGTGAAAGGGGTAGGCTTAACACTGAAGCTTTCTTT. Translation gives CASSERGRLNTEAFF.